These T cell receptor beta chains were read from a single sample in a study of CD8+ T cells in alopecia areata. Clones were read by immunoSEQ multiplex PCR, and TCRdb kept only the in-frame ones, dropping some. The sample lists 150,000 to 200,000 clones; roughly 60% were seen once. Sequencing was performed on CD4+ T cells sorted from blood, taken at week 24, from a patient treated with tofacitinib. These receptors were taken from a human donor with alopecia areata. The CDR3 runs from the conserved cysteine through the conserved F or W. D genes are given only for firm matches. Expanded clones are given a class, and other clones once, few, many or no size at all.

abundance,d_gene,len,j_gene,v_gene,CDR3nt,CDR3aa
once,TRBD1,16,TRBJ2-3,TRBV5-6,TGTGCCAGCAGCTTTTTGGGGACAGGGGGCACAGATACGCAGTATTTT,CASSFLGTGGTDTQYF
few,NA,13,TRBJ1-1,TRBV15,TGTGCCACCACCATGGGACCTAACACTGAAGCTTTCTTT,CATTMGPNTEAFF
NA,NA,10,TRBJ2-3,TRBV29-1,TGCAGCGTTGGGACCTATACGCAGTATTTT,CSVGTYTQYF
once,TRBD1,15,TRBJ2-3,TRBV7-8,TGTGCCAGCAGCTTAGGAGACAGGGGATCAGATACGCAGTATTTT,CASSLGDRGSDTQYF
once,NA,13,TRBJ2-3,TRBV7-2,TGTGCCAGCAGCTTAGTATACAAGGATACGCAGTATTTT,CASSLVYKDTQYF
NA,NA,15,TRBJ2-2,TRBV25-1,TGTGCCAGCAGTGAGGGGACCAGGAACACCGGGGAGCTGTTTTTT,CASSEGTRNTGELFF
NA,TRBD1,15,TRBJ2-2,TRBV19,TGTGCCAGTAGTATACCGGGACAGTTGACCGGGGAGCTGTTTTTT,CASSIPGQLTGELFF
few,TRBD1,16,TRBJ2-7,TRBV29-1,TGCAGCGTTGGGGCTAATTTGGGACAGGTAACCTACGAGCAGTACTTC,CSVGANLGQVTYEQYF
once,NA,11,TRBJ1-2,TRBV29-1,TGCAGCGGGACGGGCCGAGGAGGCTACACCTTC,CSGTGRGGYTF
NA,NA,14,TRBJ1-1,TRBV29-1,TGCAGCGTCGATAAGAGGGCTCTGAACACTGAAGCTTTCTTT,CSVDKRALNTEAFF
few,NA,15,TRBJ2-5,TRBV5-6,TGTGCCAGCAGCTTGTTCCGGGGAAACCAAGAGACCCAGTACTTC,CASSLFRGNQETQYF
NA,TRBD2,15,TRBJ2-3,TRBV7-3,TGTGCCAGCAGCCCACTAGCGGGGGTTGAAGATACGCAGTATTTT,CASSPLAGVEDTQYF
NA,NA,12,TRBJ2-1,TRBV30,TGTGCCTGGACTCCGGGACTCAATGAGCAGTTCTTC,CAWTPGLNEQFF
NA,NA,12,TRBJ2-2,TRBV7-2,TGTGCCAGCAGCTTGAACACCGGGGAGCTGTTTTTT,CASSLNTGELFF
NA,TRBD1,15,TRBJ1-6,TRBV9,TGTGCCAGCAGCGGGACAGGGTCCTATAATTCACCCCTCCACTTT,CASSGTGSYNSPLHF
NA,NA,16,TRBJ2-3,TRBV5-1,TGCGCCAGCAGCTTGGAGGGCAGACCTAGCACAGATACGCAGTATTTT,CASSLEGRPSTDTQYF
NA,NA,19,TRBJ2-6,TRBV7-9,TGTGCCAGCAGCTTAGTCGGTGGGGTCGAATTCTCTGGGGCCAACGTCCTGACTTTC,CASSLVGGVEFSGANVLTF
NA,TRBD1,15,TRBJ2-1,TRBV29-1,TGCAGCGTCGAAAGGATGGACAGGGGGCCCAATGAGCAGTTCTTC,CSVERMDRGPNEQFF
few,NA,13,TRBJ1-2,TRBV7-2,TGTGCCAGCAGCTCCTCCCCAGGGGTCAGCTACACCTTC,CASSSSPGVSYTF
once,NA,13,TRBJ2-5,TRBV29-1,TGCAGCGTTGGGCGCAGGGACACCGAGACCCAGTACTTC,CSVGRRDTETQYF
NA,TRBD1,15,TRBJ2-3,TRBV15,TGTGCCACCAGCAGGACAGGGGGGGAGACAGATACGCAGTATTTT,CATSRTGGETDTQYF
few,NA,11,TRBJ2-3,TRBV12-5,TGTGCTAGTGGTTTTTCGAATACGCAGTATTTT,CASGFSNTQYF
NA,NA,12,TRBJ1-2,TRBV19,TGTGCCAGTAGTACTCAGAGCGCGGGCTACACCTTC,CASSTQSAGYTF
NA,TRBD2,17,TRBJ2-5,TRBV7-2,TGTGCCAGCAGCTTGAACTCCTGGCGGGGGGGCCAAGAGACCCAGTACTTC,CASSLNSWRGGQETQYF
NA,NA,12,TRBJ2-7,TRBV5-6,TGTGCCAGCAGCAGCTCGAACTACGAGCAGTACTTC,CASSSSNYEQYF
NA,NA,14,TRBJ2-5,TRBV5-6,TGTGCCAGCAGACGGTTCGGGAGCCAAGAGACCCAGTACTTC,CASRRFGSQETQYF
NA,NA,12,TRBJ1-5,TRBV27,TGTGCCAGCAGTCACAGCAATCAGCCCCAGCATTTT,CASSHSNQPQHF